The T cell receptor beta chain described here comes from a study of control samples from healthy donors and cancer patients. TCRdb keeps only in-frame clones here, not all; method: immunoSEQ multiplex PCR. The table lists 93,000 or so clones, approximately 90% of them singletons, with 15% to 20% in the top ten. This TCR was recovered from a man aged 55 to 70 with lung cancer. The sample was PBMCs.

This CDR3 is CASSPRKGEGTDTQYF. The DNA of the CDR3 is TGTGCCAGCAGCCCTCGAAAGGGGGAGGGCACAGATACGCAGTATTTT. J is TRBJ2-3 and V is TRBV7-8, with D perhaps given as TRBD1 or TRBD2 (6 bases each). CDR1 SGHVS and CDR2 FQNEAQ come from the germline V gene. V dropped 5 bases and J dropped 1 base, with 16 bases sitting between them. There are 16 residues in the CDR3.